Ten or more counts support the clone carrying this T cell receptor beta chain. What it binds is unknown. The sample originates from a study of regulatory T cells in long-lasting Graves disease. Study-level information: It was over 5 years of antithyroid drugs, with positive TSH receptor antibodies, that meant persistent Graves' disease.

Time point here: persistent/refractory GD, antithyroid drugs over 5 years with positive TRAb. RNA isolated from PBMCs was used to make the TCR library. Roughly 9 milliliters of peripheral blood were drawn into EDTA tubes. Study-wide points: Persistent disease showed a preference for TRBV28, TRBJ1-2 and TRBJ2-5.

Germline CDR1 and CDR2: MDHEN and SYDVKM. The CDR3 length is 14 residues. Trimming stripped 2 bases from V and 10 bases from J, with 17 bases between. Libraries of TCR beta came from iRepertoire HTBI primers plus Arm-PCR of CDR3 regions. Under the authors' procedure: Looking across samples, the authors found some 67 TRBV and 15 or so TRBJ segments. TCRdb used MiXCR to reprocess the multiplex PCR reads, holding one entry per CDR3 protein. TCRdb, not the original authors, processed these V and J calls. This sample yields about 460,000 distinct CDR3 sequences, of which less than 25% are seen a single time; roughly 13% belongs to the top ten.

This sequence joins TRBV28 and TRBJ1-2; TRBD1 might be the D (6 bases). Here the sequenced sample was peripheral blood mononuclear cells (PBMCs), taken when the disease was refractory, from a patient treated with antithyroid drugs. The clonotype was recovered from a female donor with Graves disease. As DNA, the CDR3 is TGTGCCAGCAGTTTAATTTACAGGGCAAGGGACTACACCTTC. This translates into CASSLIYRARDYTF.